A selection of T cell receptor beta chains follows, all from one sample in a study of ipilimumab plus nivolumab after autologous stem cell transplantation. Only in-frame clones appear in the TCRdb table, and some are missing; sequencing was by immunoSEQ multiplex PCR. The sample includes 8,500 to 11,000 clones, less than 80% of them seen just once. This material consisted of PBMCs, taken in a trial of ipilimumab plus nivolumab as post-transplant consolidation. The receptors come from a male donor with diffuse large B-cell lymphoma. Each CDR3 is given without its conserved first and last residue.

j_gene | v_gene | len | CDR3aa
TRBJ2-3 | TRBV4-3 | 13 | ASSPDRLNTDTQY
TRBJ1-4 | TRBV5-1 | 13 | ASSSQTGGSEKLF
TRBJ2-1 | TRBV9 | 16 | ASSANRLAGGAGGEQF
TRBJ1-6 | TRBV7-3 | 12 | ASSLTGLRAPLH
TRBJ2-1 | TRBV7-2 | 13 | ASSSSGGAGNEQF
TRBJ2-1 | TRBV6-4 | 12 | ASSDPPGGGEQF
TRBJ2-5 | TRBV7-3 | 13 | ASSPSGGTHGTQY
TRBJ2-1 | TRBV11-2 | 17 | ASSLGGTGGFFPYNEQF
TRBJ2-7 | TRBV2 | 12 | ASTYGGGTSEQY
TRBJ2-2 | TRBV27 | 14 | ASSLSTGTRTGELF
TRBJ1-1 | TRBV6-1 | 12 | ASTTGQVNTEAF
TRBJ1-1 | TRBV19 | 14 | ASRPATGRGGTEAF
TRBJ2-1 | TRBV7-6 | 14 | ASSLVFGGGALEQF
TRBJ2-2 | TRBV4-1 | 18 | ASSQERGGGGRFGTGELF
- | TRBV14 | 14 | ASSQIGQGKPYEQY
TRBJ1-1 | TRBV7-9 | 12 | ASSVGLGGPEAF
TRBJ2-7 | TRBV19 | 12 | ASSRTVGTYEQY
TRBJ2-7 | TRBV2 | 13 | ASSTPGTGGNEQY
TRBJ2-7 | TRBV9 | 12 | ATYVGTSFYEQY
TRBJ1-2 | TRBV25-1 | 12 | ASSELDRERGYT
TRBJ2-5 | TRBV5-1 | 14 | ASSSSPTSGEETQY
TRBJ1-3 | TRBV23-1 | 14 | ASSQSEPGGGNTIY
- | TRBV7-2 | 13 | ASSPGGTVSYEQY